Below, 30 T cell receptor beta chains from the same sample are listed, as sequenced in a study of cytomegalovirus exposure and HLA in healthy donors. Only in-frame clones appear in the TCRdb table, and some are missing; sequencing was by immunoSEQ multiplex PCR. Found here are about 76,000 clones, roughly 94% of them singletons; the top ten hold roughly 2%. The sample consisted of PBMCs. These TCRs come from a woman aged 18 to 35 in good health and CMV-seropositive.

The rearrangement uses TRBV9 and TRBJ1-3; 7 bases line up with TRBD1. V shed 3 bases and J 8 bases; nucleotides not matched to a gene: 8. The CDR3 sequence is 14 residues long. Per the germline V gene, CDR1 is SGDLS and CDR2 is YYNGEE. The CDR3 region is CASSARQGSDTIYF. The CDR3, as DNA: TGTGCCAGCAGCGCCCGACAGGGCTCGGACACCATATATTTT.

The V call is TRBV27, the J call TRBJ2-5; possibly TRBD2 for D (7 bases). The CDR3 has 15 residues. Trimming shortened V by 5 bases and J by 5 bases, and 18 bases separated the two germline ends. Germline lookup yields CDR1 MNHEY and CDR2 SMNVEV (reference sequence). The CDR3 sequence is CASSPAGAGVETQYF. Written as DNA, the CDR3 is TGTGCCAGCAGTCCGGCGGGGGCAGGCGTTGAGACCCAGTACTTC.

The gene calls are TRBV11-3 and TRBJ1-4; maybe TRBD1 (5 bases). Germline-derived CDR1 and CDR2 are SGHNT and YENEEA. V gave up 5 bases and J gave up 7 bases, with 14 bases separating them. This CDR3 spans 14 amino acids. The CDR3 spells CASSLGGQSEKLFF. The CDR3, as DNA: TGTGCCAGCAGCCTGGGGGGTCAAAGTGAAAAACTGTTTTTT.

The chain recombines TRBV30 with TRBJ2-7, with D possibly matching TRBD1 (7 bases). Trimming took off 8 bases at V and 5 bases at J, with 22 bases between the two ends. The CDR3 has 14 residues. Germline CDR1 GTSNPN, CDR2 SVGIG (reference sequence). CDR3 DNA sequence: TGTGCCGGAGGGGGGAACAGGGGTAGGGACGAGCAGTACTTC. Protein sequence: CAGGGNRGRDEQYF.

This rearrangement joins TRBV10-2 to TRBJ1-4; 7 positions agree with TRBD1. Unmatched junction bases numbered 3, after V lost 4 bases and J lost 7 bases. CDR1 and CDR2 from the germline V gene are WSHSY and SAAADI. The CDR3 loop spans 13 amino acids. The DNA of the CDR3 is TGCGCCAGCAGTGGCCCAGGGGGTGAAAAACTGTTTTTT. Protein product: CASSGPGGEKLFF.

The CDR3, as DNA: TGTGCCACCACACCGGGGGGTGGCTATGGCTACACCTTC. Its protein product is CATTPGGGYGYTF. The chain couples TRBV2 to TRBJ1-2; D possibly corresponds to TRBD1 (5 bases). Trimming stripped 10 bases from V and 4 bases from J, with 16 bases between. This CDR3 comprises 13 residues. CDR1 is SNHLY and CDR2 is FYNNEI in the germline V gene.

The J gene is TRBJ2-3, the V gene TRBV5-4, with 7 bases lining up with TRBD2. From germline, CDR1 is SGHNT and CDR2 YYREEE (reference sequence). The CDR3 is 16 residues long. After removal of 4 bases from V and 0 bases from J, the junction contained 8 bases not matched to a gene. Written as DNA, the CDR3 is TGTGCCAGCAGCGGAAGGCCTAGCGGAAGCACAGATACGCAGTATTTT. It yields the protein CASSGRPSGSTDTQYF.

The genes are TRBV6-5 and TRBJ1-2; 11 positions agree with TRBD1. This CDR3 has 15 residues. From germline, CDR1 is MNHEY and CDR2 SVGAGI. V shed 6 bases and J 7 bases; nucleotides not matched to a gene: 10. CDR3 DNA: TGTGCCAGCAGCGCCAAGGACAGGGGGCAACGTGGCTACACCTTC. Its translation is CASSAKDRGQRGYTF.

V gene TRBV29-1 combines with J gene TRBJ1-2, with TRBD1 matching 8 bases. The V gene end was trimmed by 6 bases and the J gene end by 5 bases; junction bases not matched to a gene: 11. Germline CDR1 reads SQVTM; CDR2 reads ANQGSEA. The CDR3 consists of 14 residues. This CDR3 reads CSVDMDRVGYGYTF. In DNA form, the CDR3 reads TGCAGCGTGGACATGGACAGGGTCGGGTATGGCTACACCTTC. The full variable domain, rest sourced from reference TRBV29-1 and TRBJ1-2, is SAVISQKPSRDICQRGTSLTIQCQVDSQVTMMFWYRQQPGQSLTLIATANQGSEATYESGFVIDKFPISRPNLTFSTLTVSNMSPEDSSIYLCSVDMDRVGYGYTFGSGTRLTVV.

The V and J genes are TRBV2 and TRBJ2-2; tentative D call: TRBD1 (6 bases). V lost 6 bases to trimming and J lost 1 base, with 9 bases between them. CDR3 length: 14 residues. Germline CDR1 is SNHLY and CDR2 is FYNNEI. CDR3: CASRWTENTGELFF. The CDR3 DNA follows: TGTGCCAGCAGGTGGACAGAGAACACCGGGGAGCTGTTTTTT.

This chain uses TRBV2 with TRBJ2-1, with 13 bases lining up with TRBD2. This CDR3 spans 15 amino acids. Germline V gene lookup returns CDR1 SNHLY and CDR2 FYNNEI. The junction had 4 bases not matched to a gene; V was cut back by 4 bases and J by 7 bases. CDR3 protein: CASSGGLAGNNEQFF. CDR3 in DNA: TGTGCCAGCAGTGGGGGACTAGCGGGAAATAATGAGCAGTTCTTC.

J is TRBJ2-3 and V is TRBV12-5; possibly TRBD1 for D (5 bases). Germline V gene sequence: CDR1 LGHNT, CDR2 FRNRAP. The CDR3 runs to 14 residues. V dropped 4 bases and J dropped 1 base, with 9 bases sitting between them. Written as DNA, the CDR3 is TGTGCTAGTGGTTCAGGGTACCGCACAGATACGCAGTATTTT. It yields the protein CASGSGYRTDTQYF.

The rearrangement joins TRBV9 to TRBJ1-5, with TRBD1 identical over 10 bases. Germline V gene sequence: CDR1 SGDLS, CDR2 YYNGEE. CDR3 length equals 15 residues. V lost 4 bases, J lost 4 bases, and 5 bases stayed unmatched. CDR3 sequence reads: CASSPGQGINQPQHF. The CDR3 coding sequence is TGTGCCAGCAGCCCGGGACAGGGGATAAATCAGCCCCAGCATTTT.

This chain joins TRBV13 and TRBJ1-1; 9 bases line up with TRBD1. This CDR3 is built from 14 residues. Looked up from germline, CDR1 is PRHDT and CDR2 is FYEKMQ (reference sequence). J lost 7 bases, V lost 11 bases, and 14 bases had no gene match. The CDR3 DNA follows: TGTGCCGTGACATCTGGGACAGGGAAAATTGAAGCTTTCTTT. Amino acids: CAVTSGTGKIEAFF.

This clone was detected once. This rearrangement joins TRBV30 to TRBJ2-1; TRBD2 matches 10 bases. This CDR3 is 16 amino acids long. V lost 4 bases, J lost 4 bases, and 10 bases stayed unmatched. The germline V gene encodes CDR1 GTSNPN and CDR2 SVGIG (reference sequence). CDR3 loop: CAWMGLAGARYNEQFF. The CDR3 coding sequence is TGTGCCTGGATGGGGCTAGCGGGAGCCCGATACAATGAGCAGTTCTTC.

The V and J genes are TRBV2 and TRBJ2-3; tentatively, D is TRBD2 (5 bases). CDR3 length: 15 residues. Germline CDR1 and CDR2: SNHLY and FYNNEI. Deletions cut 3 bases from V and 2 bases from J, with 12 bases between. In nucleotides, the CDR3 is TGTGCCAGCAGTGATGCTAGCTCCCTCACAGATACGCAGTATTTT. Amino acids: CASSDASSLTDTQYF.

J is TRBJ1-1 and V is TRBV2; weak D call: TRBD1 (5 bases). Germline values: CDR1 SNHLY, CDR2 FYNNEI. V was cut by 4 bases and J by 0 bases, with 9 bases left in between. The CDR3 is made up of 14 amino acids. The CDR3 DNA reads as TGTGCCAGCAGTGGACAGCCTCTGAACACTGAAGCTTTCTTT. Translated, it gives CASSGQPLNTEAFF.

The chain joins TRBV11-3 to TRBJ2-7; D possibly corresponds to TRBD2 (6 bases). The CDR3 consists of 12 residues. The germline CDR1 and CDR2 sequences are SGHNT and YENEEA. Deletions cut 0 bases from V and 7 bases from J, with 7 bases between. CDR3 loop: CASSLDGGEQYF. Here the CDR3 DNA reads TGTGCCAGCAGCTTAGATGGAGGGGAGCAGTACTTC.

Written as DNA, the CDR3 is TGTGCCAGCAGCCTCGGTCGGGGGGGCAATGAGCAGTTCTTC. This translates into CASSLGRGGNEQFF. The V and J genes are TRBV11-3 and TRBJ2-1; TRBD2 matches 8 bases. Losses at the gene ends were 5 bases for V and 6 bases for J; bases not matched to a gene: 6. Germline V gene lookup returns CDR1 SGHNT and CDR2 YENEEA. This CDR3 contains 14 residues.

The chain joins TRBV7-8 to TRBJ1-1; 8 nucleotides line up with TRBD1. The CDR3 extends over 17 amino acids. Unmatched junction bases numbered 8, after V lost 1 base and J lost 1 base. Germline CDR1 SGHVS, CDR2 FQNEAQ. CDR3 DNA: TGTGCCAGCAGCTTAGATCCAAATACAGGGGGGAACACTGAAGCTTTCTTT. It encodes CASSLDPNTGGNTEAFF.

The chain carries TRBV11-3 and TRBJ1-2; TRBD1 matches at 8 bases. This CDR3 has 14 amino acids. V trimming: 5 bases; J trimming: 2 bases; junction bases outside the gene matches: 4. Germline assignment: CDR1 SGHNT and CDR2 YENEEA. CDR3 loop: CASSPRTGNYGYTF. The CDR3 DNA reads TGTGCCAGCAGCCCTAGGACAGGGAACTATGGCTACACCTTC.

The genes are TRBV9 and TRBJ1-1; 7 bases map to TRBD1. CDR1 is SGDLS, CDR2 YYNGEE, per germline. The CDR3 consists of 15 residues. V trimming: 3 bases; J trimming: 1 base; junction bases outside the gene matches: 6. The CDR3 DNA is TGTGCCAGCAGCGCCCCGACAGGGAAGAACACTGAAGCTTTCTTT. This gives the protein CASSAPTGKNTEAFF.

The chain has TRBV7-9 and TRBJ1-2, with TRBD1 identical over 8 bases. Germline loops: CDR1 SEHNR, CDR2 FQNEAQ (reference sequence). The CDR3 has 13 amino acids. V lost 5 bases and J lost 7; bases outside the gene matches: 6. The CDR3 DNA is TGTGCCAGCAGCGCCACAGGGGGAGGTGGCTACACCTTC. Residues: CASSATGGGGYTF. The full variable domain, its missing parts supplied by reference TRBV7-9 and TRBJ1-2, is DTGVSQNPRHKITKRGQNVTFRCDPISEHNRLYWYRQTLGQGPEFLTYFQNEAQLEKSRLLSDRFSAERPKGSFSTLEIQRTEQGDSAMYLCASSATGGGGYTFGSGTRLTVV.

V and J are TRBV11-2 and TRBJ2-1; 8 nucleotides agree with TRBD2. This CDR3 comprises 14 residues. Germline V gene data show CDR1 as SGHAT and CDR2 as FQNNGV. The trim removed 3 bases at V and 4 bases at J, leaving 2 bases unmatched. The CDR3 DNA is TGTGCCAGCAGCTTTCCTAGCGGGTACAATGAGCAGTTCTTC. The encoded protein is CASSFPSGYNEQFF.

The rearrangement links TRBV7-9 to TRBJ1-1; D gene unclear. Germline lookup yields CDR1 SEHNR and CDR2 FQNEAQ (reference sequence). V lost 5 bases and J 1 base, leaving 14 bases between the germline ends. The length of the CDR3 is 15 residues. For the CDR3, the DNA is TGTGCCAGCAGCCCAGGAAACACGAAGAACACTGAAGCTTTCTTT. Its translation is CASSPGNTKNTEAFF.

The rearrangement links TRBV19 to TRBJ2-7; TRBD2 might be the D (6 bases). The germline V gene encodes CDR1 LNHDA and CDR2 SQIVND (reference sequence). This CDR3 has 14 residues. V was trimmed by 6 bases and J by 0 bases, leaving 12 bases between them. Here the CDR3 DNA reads TGTGCCAGTAGCCGTCGGGGGATCTCCTACGAGCAGTACTTC. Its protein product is CASSRRGISYEQYF.

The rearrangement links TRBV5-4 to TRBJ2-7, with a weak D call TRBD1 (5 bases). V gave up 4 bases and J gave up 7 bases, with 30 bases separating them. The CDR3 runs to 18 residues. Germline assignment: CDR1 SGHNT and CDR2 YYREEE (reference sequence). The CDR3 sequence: CASSRDTNRGTPRYEQYF. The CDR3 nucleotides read TGTGCCAGCAGCCGCGACACAAATAGGGGCACCCCTAGGTATGAGCAGTACTTC.

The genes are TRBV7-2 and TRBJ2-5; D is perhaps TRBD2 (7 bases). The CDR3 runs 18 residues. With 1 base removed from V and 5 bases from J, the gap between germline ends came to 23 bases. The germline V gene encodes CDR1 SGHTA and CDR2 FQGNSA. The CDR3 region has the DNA TGTGCCAGCAGCTTAGTTCGCAGTGGATGGGGGGGCCTTGAGACCCAGTACTTC. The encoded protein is CASSLVRSGWGGLETQYF.

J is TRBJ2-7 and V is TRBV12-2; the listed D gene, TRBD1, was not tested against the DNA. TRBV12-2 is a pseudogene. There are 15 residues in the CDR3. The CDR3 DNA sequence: TGTGCAAGTCGCTTAGCCAGGGACAGAACCTACGAGCAGTACTTC. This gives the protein CASRLARDRTYEQYF.

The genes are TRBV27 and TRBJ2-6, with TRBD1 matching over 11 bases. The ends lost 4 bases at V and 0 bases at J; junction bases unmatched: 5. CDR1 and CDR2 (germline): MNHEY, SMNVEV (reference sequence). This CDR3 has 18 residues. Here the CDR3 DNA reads TGTGCCAGCAGTTCTCGGACAGGGGGCCTCTCTGGGGCCAACGTCCTGACTTTC. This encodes CASSSRTGGLSGANVLTF.